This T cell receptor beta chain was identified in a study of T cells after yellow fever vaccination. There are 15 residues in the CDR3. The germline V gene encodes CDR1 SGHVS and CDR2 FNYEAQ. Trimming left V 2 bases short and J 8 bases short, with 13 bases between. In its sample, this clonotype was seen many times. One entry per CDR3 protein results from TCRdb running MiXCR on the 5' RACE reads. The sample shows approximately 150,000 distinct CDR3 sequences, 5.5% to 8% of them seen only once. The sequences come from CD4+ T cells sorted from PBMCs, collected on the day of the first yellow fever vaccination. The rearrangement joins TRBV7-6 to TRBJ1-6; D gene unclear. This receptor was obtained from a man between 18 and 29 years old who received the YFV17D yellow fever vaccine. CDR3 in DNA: TGTGCCAGCAGCTTAAAGCAGCTAGCTTATTCACCCCTCCACTTT. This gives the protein CASSLKQLAYSPLHF.